This T cell receptor beta chain was sequenced in a study of Ad26.COV2.S vaccination and SARS-CoV-2 variants. Whole-study findings and limits: People given the vaccine had a wider spike-specific TCR breadth than placebo recipients did.

Measured with immunoSEQ multiplex PCR; TCRdb has only the in-frame clones, and not every one. Here the sample spans about 420,000 clones, approximately 87% being singletons. This CDR3 contains 18 residues. As to treatment: some 20 received Ad26.COV2.S at low or high dose, single or two shots; several received placebo; per-sample allocation not given. All samples were drawn on day 63, counting from the first vaccine or placebo injection. Notes on this clone: The target antigen is unknown.

The sequenced sample was peripheral blood, obtained in a trial of Ad26.COV2.S vaccine versus placebo. The source is a person aged 18-60 years who received the Ad26.COV2.S COVID-19 vaccine or a placebo. J is TRBJ1-6 and V is TRBV21-1; TRBD1, the table's D call, was not compared with the DNA. TRBV21-1 is classified as a pseudogene. CDR3 protein: CASSKELTGGPRNSPLHF. CDR3 nucleotides: TGTGCCAGCAGCAAAGAGCTGACAGGAGGTCCAAGAAATTCACCCCTCCACTTT.